The present TCR beta chain was sequenced within a study of shared clonotypes between healthy human individuals. At the level of the study: Serving as donors were a couple of women and three men, whose ages spanned 18 to 49.

Points on this clone: Its antigen is still unknown.

The study's findings and limits: On the whole, naive subsets had larger estimated richness than memory subsets had. Sampling covered blood only; tissue repertoires likely differ.

TCRdb's table, derived via immunoSEQ multiplex PCR, lists solely in-frame clones and lacks some. In the table there are more than 2 million clones, roughly 94% of which are singletons. CD45RO-negative, CCR7-positively selected cells formed the naive CD8 fraction, excluding terminally differentiated effector memory CD45RA+ cells. Germline V gene lookup returns CDR1 MDHEN and CDR2 SYDVKM. The germline V and J ends were trimmed by 1 base and 5 bases, with 10 bases remaining between them. CDR3 length equals 14 residues. The source of this sequence is a man between 18 and 35 years old in good health. The chain has TRBV28 and TRBJ2-3; D not resolved. Sequenced: naive CD8+ T cells sorted from blood. CDR3 bases: TGTGCCAGCAGTTTATTCCCGTCGGGAGATACGCAGTATTTT. Its translation: CASSLFPSGDTQYF.